These T cell receptor beta chains were read from a single sample in a study of cytomegalovirus exposure and HLA in healthy donors. Sequenced by immunoSEQ multiplex PCR; TCRdb stores in-frame clones only, minus some. Its table lists roughly 36,000 clones. Sequenced material: PBMCs. These TCRs come from a woman aged 25 to 39 in good health and CMV-seropositive. Each CDR3 is given with its conserved first and last residue. Fields, in order: D gene, J gene, V gene, CDR3 DNA, CDR3 protein. A D gene is named only where the DNA matches it firmly.

>.|TRBJ2-2|TRBV19
TGTGCCAGTCGGGGGGGACAGAGGACCGGGGAGCTGTTTTTT
CASRGGQRTGELFF
>TRBD2|TRBJ2-3|TRBV5-1
TGCGCCAGCAGCGCAACCGGGACTAGCGGGGCCAGCACAGATACGCAGTATTTT
CASSATGTSGASTDTQYF
>.|TRBJ2-4|TRBV21-1
TGTGCCAGCAGCAACGCCCCCCCGGGGAAGGACAAAAACATTCAGTACTTC
CASSNAPPGKDKNIQYF
>.|TRBJ1-6|TRBV4-2
TGTGCCAGCAGCCAAGATTTGACAGCCCGTAATTCACCCCTCCACTTT
CASSQDLTARNSPLHF
>TRBD2|TRBJ2-5|TRBV27
TGTGCCAGCAGTCGATTAGCGGGGGGCCTTAATCCACAAGAGACCCAGTACTTC
CASSRLAGGLNPQETQYF
>.|TRBJ2-4|TRBV2
TGTGCCAGCAGTTTCAGGGTGCTAGCCAAAAACATTCAGTACTTC
CASSFRVLAKNIQYF
>TRBD2|TRBJ2-1|TRBV29-1
TGCAGCGTAGGGACTAGCAGGAATAATGAGCAGTTCTTC
CSVGTSRNNEQFF
>TRBD1|TRBJ1-1|TRBV5-5
TGTGCCAGCAGCGTGCGGACAGGGAGGTACACTGAAGCTTTCTTT
CASSVRTGRYTEAFF
>.|TRBJ2-1|TRBV23-1
TGCGCCAGCAGTCATCAGCACAGGGAATCGATAGATGAGCAGTTCTTC
CASSHQHRESIDEQFF
>.|TRBJ2-7|TRBV6-1
TGTGCCAGCAGTAATTTGGACTCAAACTACGAGCAGTACTTC
CASSNLDSNYEQYF
>TRBD1|TRBJ2-5|TRBV14
TGTGCCAGCAGCCGGACAGGGGCTATGAAAGAGACCCAGTACTTC
CASSRTGAMKETQYF
>.|TRBJ1-1|TRBV6-1
TGTGCCAGCAGTGAACCCGGTGGGAACACTGAAGCTTTCTTT
CASSEPGGNTEAFF
>.|TRBJ2-2|TRBV7-9
TGTGCCAGCATCCTGGACATGATACCAAGGGGGGAGCTGTTTTTT
CASILDMIPRGELFF
>.|TRBJ1-2|TRBV7-6
TGTGCCAGCAGCTCAGTGATCGGGAGGCAGTTCTATGGCTACACCTTC
CASSSVIGRQFYGYTF
>TRBD1|TRBJ2-7|TRBV2
TGTGCCGGGGGAAAGGATGGGACAGCAAACGAGCAGTACTTC
CAGGKDGTANEQYF
>TRBD1|TRBJ2-5|TRBV2
TGTGCCAGCAGAGAGCAGGGGGTCGAGACCCAGTACTTC
CASREQGVETQYF